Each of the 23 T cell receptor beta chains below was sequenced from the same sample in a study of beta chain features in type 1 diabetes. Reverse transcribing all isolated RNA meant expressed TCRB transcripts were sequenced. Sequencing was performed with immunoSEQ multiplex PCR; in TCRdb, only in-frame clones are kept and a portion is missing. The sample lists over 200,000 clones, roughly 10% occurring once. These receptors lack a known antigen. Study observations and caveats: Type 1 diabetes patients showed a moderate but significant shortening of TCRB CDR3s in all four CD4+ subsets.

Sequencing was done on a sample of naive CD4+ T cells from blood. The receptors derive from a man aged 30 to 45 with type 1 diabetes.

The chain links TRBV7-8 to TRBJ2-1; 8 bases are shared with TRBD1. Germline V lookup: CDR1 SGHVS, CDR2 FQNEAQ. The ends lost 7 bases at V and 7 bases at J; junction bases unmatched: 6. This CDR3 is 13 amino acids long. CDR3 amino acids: CASTFRGRNEQFF. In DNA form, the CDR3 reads TGTGCCAGCACTTTCAGGGGGCGGAATGAGCAGTTCTTC.

Here the CDR3 reads CASSIALQARAPLHF. CDR3 DNA: TGTGCCAGTAGTATTGCCCTCCAAGCCAGGGCACCCCTCCACTTT. This chain connects TRBV19 to TRBJ1-6, with D possibly matching TRBD1 (5 bases). The germline CDR1 and CDR2 sequences are LNHDA and SQIVND (reference sequence). The CDR3 spans 15 residues. V shed 3 bases and J shed 11 bases, with 17 bases lying between them. The whole variable domain, remainder taken from reference TRBV19 and TRBJ1-6, is DGGITQSPKYLFRKEGQNVTLSCEQNLNHDAMYWYRQDPGQGLRLIYYSQIVNDFQKGDIAEGYSVSREKKESFPLTVTSAQKNPTAFYLCASSIALQARAPLHFGNGTRLTVT.

The CDR3 region is CATSRSRGTVEINEQFF. The CDR3 coding sequence is TGTGCCACCAGCAGATCCAGGGGGACGGTCGAAATTAATGAGCAGTTCTTC. The gene calls are TRBV15 and TRBJ2-1; 7 positions match TRBD1. CDR3 length equals 17 residues. Germline V CDR1 and CDR2: LNHNV, YYDKDF (reference sequence). Losses at the gene ends were 2 bases for V and 7 bases for J; bases not matched to a gene: 14.

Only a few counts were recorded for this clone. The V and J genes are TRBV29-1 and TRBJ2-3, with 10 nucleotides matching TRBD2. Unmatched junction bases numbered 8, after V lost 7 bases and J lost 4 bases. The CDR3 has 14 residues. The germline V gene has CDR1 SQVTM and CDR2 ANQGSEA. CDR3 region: CSAGSGGAPDTQYF. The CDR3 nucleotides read TGCAGCGCGGGGAGCGGGGGGGCCCCAGATACGCAGTATTTT.

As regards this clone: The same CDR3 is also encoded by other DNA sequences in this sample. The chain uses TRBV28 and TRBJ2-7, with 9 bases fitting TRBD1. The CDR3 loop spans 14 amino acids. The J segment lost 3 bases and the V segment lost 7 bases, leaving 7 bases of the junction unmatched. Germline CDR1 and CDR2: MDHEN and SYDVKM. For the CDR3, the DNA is TGTGCCAGCACCTCGGGACAGGGCTTCTACGAGCAGTACTTC. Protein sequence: CASTSGQGFYEQYF.

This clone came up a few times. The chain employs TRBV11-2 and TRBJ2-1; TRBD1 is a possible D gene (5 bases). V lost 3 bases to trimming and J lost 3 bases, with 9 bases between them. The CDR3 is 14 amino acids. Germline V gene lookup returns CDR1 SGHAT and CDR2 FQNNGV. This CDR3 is CASSLFRVYNEQFF. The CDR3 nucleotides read TGTGCCAGCAGCTTGTTCAGGGTCTACAATGAGCAGTTCTTC.

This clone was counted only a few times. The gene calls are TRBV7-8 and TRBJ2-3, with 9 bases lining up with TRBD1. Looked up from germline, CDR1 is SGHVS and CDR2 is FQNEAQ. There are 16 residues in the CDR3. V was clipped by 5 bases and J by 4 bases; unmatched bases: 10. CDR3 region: CASSPAVWDRADTQYF. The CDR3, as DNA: TGTGCCAGCAGCCCAGCTGTCTGGGACAGGGCAGATACGCAGTATTTT. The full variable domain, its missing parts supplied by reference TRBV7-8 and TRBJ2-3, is GAGVSQSPRYKVAKRGQDVALRCDPISGHVSLFWYQQALGQGPEFLTYFQNEAQLDKSGLPSDRFFAERPEGSVSTLKIQRTQQEDSAVYLCASSPAVWDRADTQYFGPGTRLTVL.

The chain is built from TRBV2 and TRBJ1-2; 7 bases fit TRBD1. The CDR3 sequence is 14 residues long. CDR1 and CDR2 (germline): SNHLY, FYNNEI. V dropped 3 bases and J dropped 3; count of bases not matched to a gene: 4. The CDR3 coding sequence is TGTGCCAGCAGTGAGGGGACAGAGTACTATGGCTACACCTTC. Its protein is CASSEGTEYYGYTF.

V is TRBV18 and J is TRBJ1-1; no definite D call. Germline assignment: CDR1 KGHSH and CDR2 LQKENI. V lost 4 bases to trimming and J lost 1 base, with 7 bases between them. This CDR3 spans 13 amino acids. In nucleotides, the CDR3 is TGTGCCAGCTCACTGACTCCGAACACTGAAGCTTTCTTT. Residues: CASSLTPNTEAFF.

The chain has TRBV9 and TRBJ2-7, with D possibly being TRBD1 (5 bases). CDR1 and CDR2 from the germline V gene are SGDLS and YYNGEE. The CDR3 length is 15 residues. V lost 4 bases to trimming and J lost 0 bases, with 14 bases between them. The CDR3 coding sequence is TGTGCCAGCAGCCCGAACGACAGCCCCTCCTACGAGCAGTACTTC. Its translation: CASSPNDSPSYEQYF. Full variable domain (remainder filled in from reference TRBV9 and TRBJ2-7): DSGVTQTPKHLITATGQRVTLRCSPRSGDLSVYWYQQSLDQGLQFLIQYYNGEERAKGNILERFSAQQFPDLHSELNLSSLELGDSALYFCASSPNDSPSYEQYFGPGTRLTVT.

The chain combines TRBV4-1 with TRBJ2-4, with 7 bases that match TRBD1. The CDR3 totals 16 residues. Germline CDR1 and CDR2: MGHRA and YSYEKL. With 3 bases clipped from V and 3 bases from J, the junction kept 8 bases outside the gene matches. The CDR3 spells CASSHPGTAFKNIQYF. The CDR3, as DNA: TGCGCCAGCAGCCATCCAGGGACAGCCTTCAAAAACATTCAGTACTTC.

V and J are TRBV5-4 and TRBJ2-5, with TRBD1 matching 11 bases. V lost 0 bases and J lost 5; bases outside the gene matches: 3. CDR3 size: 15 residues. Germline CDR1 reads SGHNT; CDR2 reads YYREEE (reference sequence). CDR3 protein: CASSLGGQGDETQYF. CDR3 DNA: TGTGCCAGCAGCTTGGGGGGACAGGGGGATGAGACCCAGTACTTC.

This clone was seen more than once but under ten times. In DNA, the CDR3 is TGCGCCAGCAGTCCACCGACAGGGGGTTGTCAGCCCCAGCATTTT. Residues: CASSPPTGGCQPQHF. V usage is TRBV23-1 and J usage is TRBJ1-5, with 9 bases fitting TRBD1. TRBV23-1 is an open reading frame, and its role is uncertain. The V segment lost 4 bases and the J segment 6 bases; nucleotides outside the gene matches: 7. CDR3 length: 15 amino acids.

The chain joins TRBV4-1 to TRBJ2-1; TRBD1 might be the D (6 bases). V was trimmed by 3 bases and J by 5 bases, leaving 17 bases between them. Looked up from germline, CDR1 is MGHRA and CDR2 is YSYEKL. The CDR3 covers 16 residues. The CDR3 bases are TGCGCCAGCAGCCAGGGGCGTCAGGGGAAGAACAATGAGCAGTTCTTC. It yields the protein CASSQGRQGKNNEQFF.

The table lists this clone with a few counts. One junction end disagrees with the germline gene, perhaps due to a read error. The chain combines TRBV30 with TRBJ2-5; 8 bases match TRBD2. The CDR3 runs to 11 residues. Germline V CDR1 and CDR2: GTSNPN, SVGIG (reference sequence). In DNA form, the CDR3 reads TGTGCCTGGGGCTTCGGGGGGGGCCCGAACTTC. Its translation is CAWGFGGGPNF. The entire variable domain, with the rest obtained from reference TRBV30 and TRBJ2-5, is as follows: SQTIHQWPATLVQPVGSPLSLECTVEGTSNPNLYWYRQAAGRGLQLLFYSVGIGQISSEVPQNLSASRPQDRQFILSSKKLLLSDSGFYLCAWGFGGGPNFGPGTRLLVL.

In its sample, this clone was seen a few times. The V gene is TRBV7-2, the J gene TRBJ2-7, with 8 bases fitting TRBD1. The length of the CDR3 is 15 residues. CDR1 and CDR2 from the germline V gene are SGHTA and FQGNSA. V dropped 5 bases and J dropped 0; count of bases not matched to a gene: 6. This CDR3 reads CASSVGQGSSYEQYF. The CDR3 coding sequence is TGTGCCAGCAGCGTTGGACAGGGAAGCTCCTACGAGCAGTACTTC.

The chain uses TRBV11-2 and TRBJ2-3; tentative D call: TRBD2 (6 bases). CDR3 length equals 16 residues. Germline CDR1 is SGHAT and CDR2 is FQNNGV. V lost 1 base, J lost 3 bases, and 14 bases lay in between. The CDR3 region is CASSLGRGGLTDTQYF. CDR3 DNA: TGTGCCAGCAGCTTAGGGAGGGGAGGTTTGACAGATACGCAGTATTTT.

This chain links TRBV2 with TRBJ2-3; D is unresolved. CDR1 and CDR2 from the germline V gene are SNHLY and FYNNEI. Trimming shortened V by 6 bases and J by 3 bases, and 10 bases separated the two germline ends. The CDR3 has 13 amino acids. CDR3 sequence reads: CASSPEATDTQYF. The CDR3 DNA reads TGTGCCAGCAGCCCTGAAGCAACAGATACGCAGTATTTT. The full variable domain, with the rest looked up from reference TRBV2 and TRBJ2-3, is EPEVTQTPSHQVTQMGQEVILRCVPISNHLYFYWYRQILGQKVEFLVSFYNNEISEKSEIFDDQFSVERPDGSNFTLKIRSTKLEDSAMYFCASSPEATDTQYFGPGTRLTVL.

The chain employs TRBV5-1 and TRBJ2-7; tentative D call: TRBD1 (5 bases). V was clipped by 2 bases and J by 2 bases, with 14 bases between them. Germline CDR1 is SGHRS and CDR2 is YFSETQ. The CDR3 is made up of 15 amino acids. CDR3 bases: TGCGCCAGCAGCTTATACTCAGGGTCTCCCTACGAGCAGTACTTC. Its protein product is CASSLYSGSPYEQYF.

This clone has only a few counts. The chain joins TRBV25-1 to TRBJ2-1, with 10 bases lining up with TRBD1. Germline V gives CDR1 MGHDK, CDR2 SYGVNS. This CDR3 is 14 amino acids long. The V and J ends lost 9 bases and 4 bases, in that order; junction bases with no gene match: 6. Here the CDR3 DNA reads TGTGCCAGTACCGGGACAGGGGAATACAATGAGCAGTTCTTC. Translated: CASTGTGEYNEQFF.

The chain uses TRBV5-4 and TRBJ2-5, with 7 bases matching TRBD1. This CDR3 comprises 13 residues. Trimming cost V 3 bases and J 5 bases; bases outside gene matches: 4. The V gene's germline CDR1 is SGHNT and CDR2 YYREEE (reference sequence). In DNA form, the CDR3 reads TGTGCCAGCAGCTACGACAGGGCTGAGACCCAGTACTTC. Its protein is CASSYDRAETQYF.

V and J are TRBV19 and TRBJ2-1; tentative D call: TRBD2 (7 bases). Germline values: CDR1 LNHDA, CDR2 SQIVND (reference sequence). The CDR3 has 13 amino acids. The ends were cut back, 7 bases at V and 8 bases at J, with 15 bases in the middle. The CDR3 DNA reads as TGTGCCAGTAAGGTGGGGGGGGGCGATGAGCAGTTCTTC. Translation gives CASKVGGGDEQFF.

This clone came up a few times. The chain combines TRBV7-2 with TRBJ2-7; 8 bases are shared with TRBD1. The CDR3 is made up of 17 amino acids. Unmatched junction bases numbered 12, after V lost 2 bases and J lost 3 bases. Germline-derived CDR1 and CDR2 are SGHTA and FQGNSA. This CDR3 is CASSLRSATGVNYEQYF. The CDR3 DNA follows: TGTGCCAGCAGCTTAAGGTCGGCGACAGGGGTCAACTACGAGCAGTACTTC.